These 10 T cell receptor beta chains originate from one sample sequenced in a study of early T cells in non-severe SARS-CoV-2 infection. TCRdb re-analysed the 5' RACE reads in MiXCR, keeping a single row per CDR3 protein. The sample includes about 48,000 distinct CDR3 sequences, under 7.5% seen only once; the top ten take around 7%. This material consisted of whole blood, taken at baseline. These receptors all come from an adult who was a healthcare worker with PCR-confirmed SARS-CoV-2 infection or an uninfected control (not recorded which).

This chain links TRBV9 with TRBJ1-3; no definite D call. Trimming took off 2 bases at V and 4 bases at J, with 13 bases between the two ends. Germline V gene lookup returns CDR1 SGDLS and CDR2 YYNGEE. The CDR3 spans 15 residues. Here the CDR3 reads CASSVASTLGNTIYF. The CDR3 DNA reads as TGTGCCAGCAGCGTGGCATCCACACTCGGAAACACCATATATTTT. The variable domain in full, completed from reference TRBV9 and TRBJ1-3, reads DSGVTQTPKHLITATGQRVTLRCSPRSGDLSVYWYQQSLDQGLQFLIQYYNGEERAKGNILERFSAQQFPDLHSELNLSSLELGDSALYFCASSVASTLGNTIYFGEGSWLTVV.

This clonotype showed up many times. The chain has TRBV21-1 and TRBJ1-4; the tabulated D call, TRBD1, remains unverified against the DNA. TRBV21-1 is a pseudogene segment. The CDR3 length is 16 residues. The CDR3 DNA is TGTGCCAGCAGCACTATAGTATCAGGGAACACTGAAAAACTGTTTTTT. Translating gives CASSTIVSGNTEKLFF.

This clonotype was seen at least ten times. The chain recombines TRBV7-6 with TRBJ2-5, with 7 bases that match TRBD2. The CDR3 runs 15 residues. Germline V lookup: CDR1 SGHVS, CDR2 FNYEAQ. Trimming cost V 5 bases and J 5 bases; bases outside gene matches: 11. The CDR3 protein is CASSPGGWGAETQYF. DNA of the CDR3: TGTGCCAGCAGCCCGGGGGGATGGGGCGCGGAGACCCAGTACTTC.

CDR3: CASRINQGRIYEQYF. CDR3 in DNA: TGTGCCAGCAGGATAAATCAGGGAAGGATCTACGAGCAGTACTTC. The chain couples TRBV2 to TRBJ2-7; the D gene is possibly TRBD1 (5 bases). The V and J ends lost 6 bases and 3 bases respectively, with 18 bases between them. Germline assignment: CDR1 SNHLY and CDR2 FYNNEI. This CDR3 is 15 amino acids long.

In DNA, the CDR3 is TGTGCCAGCAGCCAAGGGGGCATGCGATACACTGAAGCTTTCTTT. Its protein is CASSQGGMRYTEAFF. The chain employs TRBV3-1 and TRBJ1-1; D may be TRBD1 (5 bases). The CDR3 loop spans 15 amino acids. Trimming left V 1 base short and J 3 bases short, with 12 bases between. Germline V gene lookup returns CDR1 LGHDT and CDR2 YNNKEL (reference sequence).

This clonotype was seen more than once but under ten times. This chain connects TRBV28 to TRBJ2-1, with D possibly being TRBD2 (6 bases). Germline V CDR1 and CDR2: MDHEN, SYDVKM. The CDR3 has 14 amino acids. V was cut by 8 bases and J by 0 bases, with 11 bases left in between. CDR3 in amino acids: CASHLANSYNEQFF. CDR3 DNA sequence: TGTGCCAGCCACCTAGCGAACTCCTACAATGAGCAGTTCTTC.

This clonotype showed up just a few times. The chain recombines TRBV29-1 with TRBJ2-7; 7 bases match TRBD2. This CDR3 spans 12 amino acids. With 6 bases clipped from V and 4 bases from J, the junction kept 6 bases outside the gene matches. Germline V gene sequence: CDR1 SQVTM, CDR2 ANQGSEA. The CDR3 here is CSVSGGEYEQYF. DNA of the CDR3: TGCAGCGTCTCGGGAGGAGAATACGAGCAGTACTTC.

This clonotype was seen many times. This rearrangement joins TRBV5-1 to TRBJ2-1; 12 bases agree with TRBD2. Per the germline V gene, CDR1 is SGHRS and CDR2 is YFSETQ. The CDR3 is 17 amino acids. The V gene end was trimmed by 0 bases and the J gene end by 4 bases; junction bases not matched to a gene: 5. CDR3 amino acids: CASSLGLAGAGYNEQFF. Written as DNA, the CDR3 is TGCGCCAGCAGCTTGGGACTAGCGGGGGCGGGGTACAATGAGCAGTTCTTC.

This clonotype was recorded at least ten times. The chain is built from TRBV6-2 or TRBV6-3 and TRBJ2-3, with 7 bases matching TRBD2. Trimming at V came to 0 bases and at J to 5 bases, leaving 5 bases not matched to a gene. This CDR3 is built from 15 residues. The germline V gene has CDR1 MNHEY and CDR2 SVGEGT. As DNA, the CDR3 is TGTGCCAGCAGTTACTCCTCTCGCGGGAGAGATACGCAGTATTTT. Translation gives CASSYSSRGRDTQYF.

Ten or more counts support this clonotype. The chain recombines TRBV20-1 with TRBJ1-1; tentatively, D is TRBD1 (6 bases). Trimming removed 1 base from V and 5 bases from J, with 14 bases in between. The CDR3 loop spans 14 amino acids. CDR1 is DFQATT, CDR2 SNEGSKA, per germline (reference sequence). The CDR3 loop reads CSARALTGRTEAFF. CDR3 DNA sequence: TGCAGTGCTAGAGCCCTTACAGGGAGGACTGAAGCTTTCTTT.